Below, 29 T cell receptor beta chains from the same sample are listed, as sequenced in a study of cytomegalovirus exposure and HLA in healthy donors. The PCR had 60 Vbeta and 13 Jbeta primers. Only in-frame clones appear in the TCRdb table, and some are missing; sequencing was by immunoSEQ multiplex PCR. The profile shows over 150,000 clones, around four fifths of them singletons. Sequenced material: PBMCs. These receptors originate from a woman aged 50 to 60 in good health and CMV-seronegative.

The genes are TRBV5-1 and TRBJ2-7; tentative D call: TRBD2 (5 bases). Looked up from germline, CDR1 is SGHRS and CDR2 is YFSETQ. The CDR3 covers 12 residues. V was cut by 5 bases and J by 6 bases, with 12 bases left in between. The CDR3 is CASRGEGGEQYF. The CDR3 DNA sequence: TGCGCCAGCAGGGGTGAGGGTGGCGAGCAGTACTTC.

The CDR3 loop reads CASSLAHRHMNTEAFF. Here the CDR3 DNA reads TGTGCCAGCAGCTTGGCTCACAGGCACATGAACACTGAAGCTTTCTTT. The gene calls are TRBV5-5 and TRBJ1-1; D may be TRBD1 (5 bases). The length of the CDR3 is 16 residues. Trimming left V 0 bases short and J 0 bases short, with 12 bases between. CDR1 SGHKS and CDR2 YYEKEE come from the germline V gene (reference sequence).

The CDR3: CASSLDHRGSYNEQFF. The CDR3 nucleotides read TGTGCCAGCAGCTTAGATCATAGGGGCTCCTACAATGAGCAGTTCTTC. The V gene is TRBV11-3, the J gene TRBJ2-1; D possibly corresponds to TRBD1 (5 bases). Trimming removed 0 bases from V and 0 bases from J, with 9 bases in between. The CDR3 loop spans 16 amino acids. Germline V gene data show CDR1 as SGHNT and CDR2 as YENEEA.

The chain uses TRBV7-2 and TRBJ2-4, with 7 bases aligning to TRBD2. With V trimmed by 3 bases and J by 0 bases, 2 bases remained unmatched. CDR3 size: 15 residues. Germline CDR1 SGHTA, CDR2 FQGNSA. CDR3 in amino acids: CASSLGRGAKNIQYF. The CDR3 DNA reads TGTGCCAGCAGCTTGGGGAGGGGAGCCAAAAACATTCAGTACTTC.

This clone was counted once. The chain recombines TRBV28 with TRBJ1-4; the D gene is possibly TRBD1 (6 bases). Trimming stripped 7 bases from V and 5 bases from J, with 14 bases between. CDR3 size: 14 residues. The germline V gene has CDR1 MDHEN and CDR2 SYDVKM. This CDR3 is CASKFWQGNEKLFF. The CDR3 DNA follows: TGTGCCAGCAAGTTCTGGCAGGGGAATGAAAAACTGTTTTTT.

CDR3 DNA: TGCGCCAGCAGCCAACAGTCTTGGTCTGACAATGAGCAGTTCTTC. Its protein product is CASSQQSWSDNEQFF. This chain joins TRBV4-3 and TRBJ2-1, with no clear D. In germline, CDR1 is LGHNA, CDR2 YSLEER. The CDR3 runs to 15 residues. V dropped 2 bases and J dropped 5 bases, with 13 bases sitting between them.

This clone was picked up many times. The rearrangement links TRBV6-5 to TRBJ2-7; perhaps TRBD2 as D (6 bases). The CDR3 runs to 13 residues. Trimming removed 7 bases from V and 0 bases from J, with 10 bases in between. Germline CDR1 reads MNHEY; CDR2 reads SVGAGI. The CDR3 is CASTAGSSYEQYF. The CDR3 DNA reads TGTGCCAGCACCGCCGGGAGCTCCTACGAGCAGTACTTC.

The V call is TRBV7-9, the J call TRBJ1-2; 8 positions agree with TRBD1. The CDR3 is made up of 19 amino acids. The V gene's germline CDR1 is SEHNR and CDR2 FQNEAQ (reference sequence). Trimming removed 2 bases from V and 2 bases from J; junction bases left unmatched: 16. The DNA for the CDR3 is TGTGCCAGCAGCTTAATCCGAGGACAGGGAGGGAGCGCAAACTATGGCTACACCTTC. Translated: CASSLIRGQGGSANYGYTF.

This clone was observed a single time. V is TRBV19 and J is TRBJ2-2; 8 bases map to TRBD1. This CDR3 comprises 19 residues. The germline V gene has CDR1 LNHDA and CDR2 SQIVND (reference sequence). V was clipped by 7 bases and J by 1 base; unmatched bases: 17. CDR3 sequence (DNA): TGTGCCAGTACCCAGACAGGGGCAGGAGGCTTGGTGAACACCGGGGAGCTGTTTTTT. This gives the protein CASTQTGAGGLVNTGELFF.

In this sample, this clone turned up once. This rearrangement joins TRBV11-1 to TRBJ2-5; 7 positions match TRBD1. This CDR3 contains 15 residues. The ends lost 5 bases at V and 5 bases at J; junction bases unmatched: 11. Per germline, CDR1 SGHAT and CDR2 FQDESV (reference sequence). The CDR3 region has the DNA TGTGCCAGCAGCGCTTGGACAGGCGGTCAGGAGACCCAGTACTTC. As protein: CASSAWTGGQETQYF.

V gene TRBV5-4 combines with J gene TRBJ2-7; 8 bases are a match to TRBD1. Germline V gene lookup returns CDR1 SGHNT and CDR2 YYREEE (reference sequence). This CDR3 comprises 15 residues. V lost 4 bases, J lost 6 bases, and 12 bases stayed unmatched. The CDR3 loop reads CASSLPGGLLGEQYF. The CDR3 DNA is TGTGCCAGCAGCCTGCCAGGGGGCCTGTTGGGCGAGCAGTACTTC.

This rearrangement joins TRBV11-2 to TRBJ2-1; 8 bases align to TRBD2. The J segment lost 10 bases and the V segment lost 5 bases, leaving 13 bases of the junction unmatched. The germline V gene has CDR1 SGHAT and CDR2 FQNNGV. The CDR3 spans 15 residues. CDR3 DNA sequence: TGTGCCAGCAGCACGGGACCGCTAGCGGGTCTCGAGCAGTTCTTC. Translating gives CASSTGPLAGLEQFF.

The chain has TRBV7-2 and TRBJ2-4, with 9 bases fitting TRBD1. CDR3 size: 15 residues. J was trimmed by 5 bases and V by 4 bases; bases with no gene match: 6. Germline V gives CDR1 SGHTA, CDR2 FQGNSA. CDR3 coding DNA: TGTGCCAGCAGCTCCTACAGGGGGCAGGAAAACATTCAGTACTTC. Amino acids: CASSSYRGQENIQYF.

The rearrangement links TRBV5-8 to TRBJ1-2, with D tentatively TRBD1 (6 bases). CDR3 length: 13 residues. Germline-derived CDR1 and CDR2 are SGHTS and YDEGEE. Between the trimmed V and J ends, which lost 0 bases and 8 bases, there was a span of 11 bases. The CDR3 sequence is CASSLAWTAGYTF. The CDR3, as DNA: TGTGCCAGCAGCTTGGCGTGGACAGCCGGCTACACCTTC.

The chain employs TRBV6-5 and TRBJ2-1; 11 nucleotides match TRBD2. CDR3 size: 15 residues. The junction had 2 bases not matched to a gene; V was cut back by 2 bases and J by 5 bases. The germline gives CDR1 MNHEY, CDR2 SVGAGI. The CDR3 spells CASSYVAGGDNEQFF. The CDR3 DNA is TGTGCCAGCAGTTACGTAGCGGGAGGGGACAATGAGCAGTTCTTC.

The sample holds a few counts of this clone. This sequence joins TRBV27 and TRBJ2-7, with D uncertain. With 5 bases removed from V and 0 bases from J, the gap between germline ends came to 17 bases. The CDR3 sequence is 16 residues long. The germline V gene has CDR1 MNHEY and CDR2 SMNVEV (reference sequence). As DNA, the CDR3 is TGTGCCAGCAGTCCGCGACCCCCACAGACCTCCTACGAGCAGTACTTC. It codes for CASSPRPPQTSYEQYF.

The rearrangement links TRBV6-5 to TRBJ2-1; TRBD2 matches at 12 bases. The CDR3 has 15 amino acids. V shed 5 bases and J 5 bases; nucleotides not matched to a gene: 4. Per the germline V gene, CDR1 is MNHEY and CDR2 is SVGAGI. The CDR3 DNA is TGTGCCAGCAGTAGGGGACTAGCGGGCAACAATGAGCAGTTCTTC. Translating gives CASSRGLAGNNEQFF.

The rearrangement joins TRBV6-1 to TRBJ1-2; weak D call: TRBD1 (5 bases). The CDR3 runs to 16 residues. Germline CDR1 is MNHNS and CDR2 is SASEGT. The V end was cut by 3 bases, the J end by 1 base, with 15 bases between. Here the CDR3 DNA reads TGTGCCAGCAGTGATTCTTGGGACTGGGTTAACTATGGCTACACCTTC. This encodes CASSDSWDWVNYGYTF.

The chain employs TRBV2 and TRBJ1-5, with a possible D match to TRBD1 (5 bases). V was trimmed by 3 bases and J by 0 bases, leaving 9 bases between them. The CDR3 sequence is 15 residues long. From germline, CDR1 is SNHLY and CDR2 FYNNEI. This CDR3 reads CASSDGQGSNQPQHF. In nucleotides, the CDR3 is TGTGCCAGCAGTGACGGGCAGGGTAGCAATCAGCCCCAGCATTTT.

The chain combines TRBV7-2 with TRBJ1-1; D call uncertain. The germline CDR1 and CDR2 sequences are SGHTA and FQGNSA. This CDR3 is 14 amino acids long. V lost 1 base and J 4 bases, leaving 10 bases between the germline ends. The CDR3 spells CASSLGVGSTEAFF. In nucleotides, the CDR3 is TGTGCCAGCAGCTTAGGCGTAGGGAGCACTGAAGCTTTCTTT. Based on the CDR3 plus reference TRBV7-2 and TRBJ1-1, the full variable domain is GAGVSQSPSNKVTEKGKDVELRCDPISGHTALYWYRQSLGQGLEFLIYFQGNSAPDKSGLPSDRFSAERTGGSVSTLTIQRTQQEDSAVYLCASSLGVGSTEAFFGQGTRLTVV.

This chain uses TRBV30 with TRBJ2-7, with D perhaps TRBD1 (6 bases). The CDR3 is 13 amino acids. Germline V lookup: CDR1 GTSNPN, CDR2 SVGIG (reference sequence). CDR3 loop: CIYATGTSYEQYF. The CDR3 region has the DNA TGTATTTACGCTACAGGGACGTCCTACGAGCAGTACTTC.

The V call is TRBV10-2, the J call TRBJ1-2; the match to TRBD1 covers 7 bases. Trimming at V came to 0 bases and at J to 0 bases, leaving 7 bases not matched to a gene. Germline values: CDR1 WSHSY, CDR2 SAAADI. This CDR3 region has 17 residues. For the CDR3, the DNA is TGCGCCAGCAGTGAGTCGGGGAAGACAGGGACTAACTATGGCTACACCTTC. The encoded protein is CASSESGKTGTNYGYTF.

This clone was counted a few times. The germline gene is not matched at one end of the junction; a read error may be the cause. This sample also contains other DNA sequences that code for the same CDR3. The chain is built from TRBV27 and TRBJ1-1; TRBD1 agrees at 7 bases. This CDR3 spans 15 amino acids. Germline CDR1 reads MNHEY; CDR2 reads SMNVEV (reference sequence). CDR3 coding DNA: TGTGCCAGCAGGCCCTCGACAGGGTATGGAACTGAGGCTTTCTTT. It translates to CASRPSTGYGTEAFF.

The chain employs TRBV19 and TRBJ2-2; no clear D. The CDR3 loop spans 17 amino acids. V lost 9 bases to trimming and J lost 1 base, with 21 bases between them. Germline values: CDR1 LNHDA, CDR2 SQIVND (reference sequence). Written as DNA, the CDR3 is TGTGCCAGATGGGTGTGGGCAGGCGCAAGGAACACCGGGGAGCTGTTTTTT. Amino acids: CARWVWAGARNTGELFF.

CDR3 in amino acids: CASSLDRGGRVTEAFF. In DNA form, the CDR3 reads TGTGCCAGCAGCTTGGACAGGGGCGGTCGAGTCACTGAAGCTTTCTTT. The J gene is TRBJ1-1, the V gene TRBV5-4, with TRBD1 identical over 7 bases. Looked up from germline, CDR1 is SGHNT and CDR2 is YYREEE (reference sequence). V dropped 0 bases and J dropped 4; count of bases not matched to a gene: 9. The CDR3 extends over 16 amino acids. The full variable domain, its missing parts supplied by reference TRBV5-4 and TRBJ1-1, is ETGVTQSPTHLIKTRGQQVTLRCSSQSGHNTVSWYQQALGQGPQFIFQYYREEENGRGNFPPRFSGLQFPNYSSELNVNALELDDSALYLCASSLDRGGRVTEAFFGQGTRLTVV.

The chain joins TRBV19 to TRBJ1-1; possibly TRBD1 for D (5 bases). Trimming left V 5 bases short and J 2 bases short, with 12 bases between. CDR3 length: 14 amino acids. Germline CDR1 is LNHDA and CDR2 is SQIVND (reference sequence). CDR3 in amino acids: CASSPQGVNTEAFF. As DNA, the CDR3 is TGTGCCAGTAGTCCTCAAGGGGTTAACACTGAAGCTTTCTTT.

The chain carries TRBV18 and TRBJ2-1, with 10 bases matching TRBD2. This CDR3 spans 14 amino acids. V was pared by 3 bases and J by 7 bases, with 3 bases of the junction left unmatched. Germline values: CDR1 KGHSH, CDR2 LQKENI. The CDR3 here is CASSPGLAENEQFF. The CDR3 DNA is TGTGCCAGCTCACCCGGACTAGCGGAGAATGAGCAGTTCTTC.

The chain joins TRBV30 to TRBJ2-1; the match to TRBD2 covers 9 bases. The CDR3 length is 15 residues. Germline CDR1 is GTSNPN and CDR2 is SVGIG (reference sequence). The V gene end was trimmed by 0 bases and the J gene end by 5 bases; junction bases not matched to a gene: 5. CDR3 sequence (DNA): TGTGCCTGGAGTGTCCGGACTAGCGCCGACAATGAGCAGTTCTTC. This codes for CAWSVRTSADNEQFF.

This CDR3 reads CASTDQTVRAYEQYF. The CDR3 nucleotides are TGTGCCAGCACCGATCAGACAGTTAGGGCCTACGAGCAGTACTTC. The chain has TRBV28 and TRBJ2-7; tentatively, D is TRBD1 (5 bases). The CDR3 length is 15 residues. Trimming removed 7 bases from V and 2 bases from J, with 18 bases in between. Per germline, CDR1 MDHEN and CDR2 SYDVKM.